These 2 T cell receptor beta chains came from one sample sequenced in a study of cytomegalovirus exposure and HLA in healthy donors. In the PCR, 60 Vbeta and 13 Jbeta primers were used. Clones were read by immunoSEQ multiplex PCR, and TCRdb kept only the in-frame ones, dropping some. This sample has 140,000 or so clones, with roughly 84% found just once. Sample: PBMCs. These receptors all stem from a boy aged 2 to 10 in good health and CMV-seronegative.

This clone showed up just once. This chain joins TRBV6-5 and TRBJ2-7, with D maybe TRBD1 (5 bases). CDR3 size: 15 residues. Germline V gives CDR1 MNHEY, CDR2 SVGAGI. V was cut by 7 bases and J by 6 bases, with 22 bases left in between. The CDR3 DNA sequence: TGTGCCAGCAACCCTGGAGACAGACGACACCGCGAGCAGTACTTC. This translates into CASNPGDRRHREQYF.

V and J are TRBV7-6 and TRBJ2-5, with TRBD1 as a possible D gene (5 bases). The CDR3 is 21 residues long. In germline, CDR1 is SGHVS, CDR2 FNYEAQ. V lost 5 bases and J 4 bases, leaving 35 bases between the germline ends. CDR3 protein: CASSRSLGGSSQGPRVETQYF. CDR3 DNA sequence: TGTGCCAGCAGCCGATCGCTTGGCGGTTCTAGTCAGGGCCCTCGAGTAGAGACCCAGTACTTC.